These 23 T cell receptor beta chains were sequenced from one sample in a study of blood T cell repertoires in COVID-19. Profiled with immunoSEQ multiplex PCR; TCRdb holds only in-frame clones, not every one. The data contain roughly 80,000 clones, about 85% of them singletons. Source material: peripheral blood. The receptors derive from a man aged 55 to 70 with active or convalescent COVID-19.

The table lists this clone with a few counts. This chain uses TRBV5-4 with TRBJ1-2, with D perhaps TRBD1 (6 bases). V was clipped by 5 bases and J by 5 bases, with 19 bases between them. Germline CDR1 SGHNT, CDR2 YYREEE (reference sequence). This CDR3 region has 15 residues. The CDR3 region is CASRSDRKPGYGYTF. The DNA of the CDR3 is TGTGCCAGCAGGTCCGACAGGAAACCTGGGTATGGCTACACCTTC.

The genes are TRBV12-5 and TRBJ2-1, with TRBD2 matching over 10 bases. CDR3 length equals 14 residues. Trimming removed 8 bases from V and 7 bases from J; junction bases left unmatched: 8. Germline lookup yields CDR1 LGHNT and CDR2 FRNRAP. CDR3 sequence reads: CASSGTSVLNEQFF. The CDR3 DNA is TGTGCTAGTTCGGGGACTAGCGTTTTAAATGAGCAGTTCTTC.

V and J are TRBV19 and TRBJ1-1; 9 nucleotides match TRBD1. J was trimmed by 1 base and V by 5 bases; bases with no gene match: 2. The germline V gene encodes CDR1 LNHDA and CDR2 SQIVND (reference sequence). The CDR3 has 14 amino acids. DNA of the CDR3: TGTGCCAGTAGTTGGGACAGGGCGAACACTGAAGCTTTCTTT. Translation: CASSWDRANTEAFF. Based on the CDR3 plus reference TRBV19 and TRBJ1-1, the full variable domain is DGGITQSPKYLFRKEGQNVTLSCEQNLNHDAMYWYRQDPGQGLRLIYYSQIVNDFQKGDIAEGYSVSREKKESFPLTVTSAQKNPTAFYLCASSWDRANTEAFFGQGTRLTVV.

In its sample, this clone was seen once. The chain recombines TRBV6-2 or TRBV6-3 with TRBJ1-5; 7 bases line up with TRBD1. Losses at the gene ends were 4 bases for V and 3 bases for J; bases not matched to a gene: 6. This CDR3 region has 15 residues. Germline V gives CDR1 MNHEY, CDR2 SVGEGT. The CDR3 DNA sequence: TGTGCCAGCAGTTCTCGACAGGGCTTCAATCAGCCCCAGCATTTT. Translation gives CASSSRQGFNQPQHF.

The chain is built from TRBV9 and TRBJ2-1; D is perhaps TRBD1 (6 bases). The CDR3 runs to 16 residues. V was shortened by 0 bases and J by 0 bases, with 10 bases between the two germline ends. Germline-derived CDR1 and CDR2 are SGDLS and YYNGEE. The CDR3 DNA reads as TGTGCCAGCAGCGTAGGTGTGGGGGCCTCCTACAATGAGCAGTTCTTC. This codes for CASSVGVGASYNEQFF.

This clone was counted a few times. The chain couples TRBV30 to TRBJ1-2; D remains ambiguous. Germline lookup yields CDR1 GTSNPN and CDR2 SVGIG (reference sequence). V lost 4 bases, J lost 7 bases, and 16 bases lay in between. The CDR3 covers 13 residues. The CDR3 sequence is CAWNPGGVLGYTF. The CDR3 nucleotides read TGTGCCTGGAACCCTGGCGGGGTTCTTGGCTACACCTTC. The full variable domain, with the rest looked up from reference TRBV30 and TRBJ1-2, is SQTIHQWPATLVQPVGSPLSLECTVEGTSNPNLYWYRQAAGRGLQLLFYSVGIGQISSEVPQNLSASRPQDRQFILSSKKLLLSDSGFYLCAWNPGGVLGYTFGSGTRLTVV.

The chain carries TRBV24-1 and TRBJ2-7; 13 bases agree with TRBD2. Unmatched junction bases numbered 9, after V lost 3 bases and J lost 2 bases. In germline, CDR1 is KGHDR, CDR2 SFDVKD. The CDR3 is made up of 18 amino acids. The CDR3 coding sequence is TGTGCCACCAGTGATCTGGGACTAGCGGGACCCCCTACCTACGAGCAGTACTTC. Residues: CATSDLGLAGPPTYEQYF.

J is TRBJ2-1 and V is TRBV12-3 or TRBV12-4, with D uncertain. V was trimmed by 11 bases and J by 0 bases, leaving 5 bases between them. CDR3 size: 11 residues. The CDR3 DNA follows: TGTGCCGGCGGCTCCTACAATGAGCAGTTCTTC. Translating it yields CAGGSYNEQFF.

The gene calls are TRBV5-1 and TRBJ2-5; the D is unclear. Trimming took 3 bases from V and 1 from J, leaving 10 bases between them. Germline CDR1 and CDR2: SGHRS and YFSETQ. There are 14 residues in the CDR3. CDR3 DNA sequence: TGCGCCAGCAGCTCACAATTAATCCAAGAGACCCAGTACTTC. Its translation: CASSSQLIQETQYF.

The genes are TRBV30 and TRBJ1-4; D remains ambiguous. V shed 4 bases and J shed 10 bases, with 13 bases lying between them. The CDR3 totals 12 residues. CDR1 is GTSNPN, CDR2 SVGIG, per germline (reference sequence). The CDR3 loop is CAWTILSGKLFF. DNA of the CDR3: TGTGCCTGGACTATCCTGTCCGGAAAACTGTTTTTT.

The chain recombines TRBV6-5 with TRBJ2-3; possible D gene TRBD1, 5 bases. Germline lookup yields CDR1 MNHEY and CDR2 SVGAGI. V lost 6 bases and J lost 2, with 12 bases in between. This CDR3 comprises 14 residues. In DNA form, the CDR3 reads TGTGCCAGCAGACCTTCGACAGTCACAGATACGCAGTATTTT. This gives the protein CASRPSTVTDTQYF.

V is TRBV19 and J is TRBJ1-2; D gene ambiguous. Germline V gene sequence: CDR1 LNHDA, CDR2 SQIVND (reference sequence). Trimming removed 5 bases at V and 2 bases at J, with 18 bases between. This CDR3 is built from 16 residues. CDR3 nucleotide sequence: TGTGCCAGTAGTGGGTCCAGTGCATCGGAGAACTATGGCTACACCTTC. As protein: CASSGSSASENYGYTF.

V is TRBV7-2 and J is TRBJ2-7; TRBD2 agrees at 8 bases. The CDR3 is 18 residues long. Germline values: CDR1 SGHTA, CDR2 FQGNSA. J was trimmed by 6 bases and V by 4 bases; bases with no gene match: 20. CDR3 sequence: CASSSRGPSGGGPIEQYF. The CDR3 coding sequence is TGTGCCAGCAGCTCTAGAGGTCCTTCGGGCGGGGGGCCAATCGAGCAGTACTTC.

The chain joins TRBV6-5 to TRBJ2-5; 8 bases align to TRBD1. The trim removed 9 bases at V and 5 bases at J, leaving 5 bases unmatched. Germline V CDR1 and CDR2: MNHEY, SVGAGI. This CDR3 is built from 12 residues. The CDR3 spells CASKNRGETQYF. The CDR3 DNA reads TGTGCCAGTAAGAACAGGGGGGAGACCCAGTACTTC.

The chain links TRBV15 to TRBJ2-3, with D perhaps matching TRBD2 (6 bases). Looked up from germline, CDR1 is LNHNV and CDR2 is YYDKDF (reference sequence). Trimming shortened V by 6 bases and J by 0 bases, and 16 bases separated the two germline ends. This CDR3 is 16 amino acids long. The CDR3 sequence is CATSLRRGPSTDTQYF. CDR3 sequence (DNA): TGTGCCACCAGTCTTAGGCGGGGACCAAGCACAGATACGCAGTATTTT. Together with reference TRBV15 and TRBJ2-3, the CDR3 gives the full variable domain: DAMVIQNPRYQVTQFGKPVTLSCSQTLNHNVMYWYQQKSSQAPKLLFHYYDKDFNNEADTPDNFQSRRPNTSFCFLDIRSPGLGDTAMYLCATSLRRGPSTDTQYFGPGTRLTVL.

The V call is TRBV30, the J call TRBJ1-1, with TRBD1 as a possible D gene (6 bases). Germline V gives CDR1 GTSNPN, CDR2 SVGIG (reference sequence). The V gene lost 4 bases and the J gene lost 1 base, with 10 bases spanning the gap. The CDR3 length is 13 residues. The chain's CDR3 is CAWNREPNTEAFF. The CDR3 DNA follows: TGTGCCTGGAACAGGGAGCCGAACACTGAAGCTTTCTTT.

The genes are TRBV9 and TRBJ2-5; 8 positions agree with TRBD2. The CDR3 is made up of 17 amino acids. Germline assignment: CDR1 SGDLS and CDR2 YYNGEE. With V trimmed by 0 bases and J by 2 bases, 9 bases remained unmatched. The CDR3 loop reads CASSVEMVGGGQETQYF. The CDR3, as DNA: TGTGCCAGCAGCGTAGAAATGGTTGGCGGGGGGCAAGAGACCCAGTACTTC.

This chain links TRBV7-2 with TRBJ2-3; maybe TRBD2 (7 bases). The germline V gene has CDR1 SGHTA and CDR2 FQGNSA. V dropped 3 bases and J dropped 0 bases, with 19 bases sitting between them. CDR3 size: 18 residues. CDR3 DNA: TGTGCCAGCAGCTTGAGGCCGGGGGGCCCCCCCAGCACAGATACGCAGTATTTT. As protein: CASSLRPGGPPSTDTQYF.

The chain joins TRBV5-6 to TRBJ2-7; unclear D gene. This CDR3 contains 14 residues. Germline loops: CDR1 SGHDT, CDR2 YYEEEE. V shed 2 bases and J shed 4 bases, with 13 bases lying between them. The CDR3 coding sequence is TGTGCCAGCAGCTTTTCATACTCCGGGTACGAGCAGTACTTC. Encoded protein: CASSFSYSGYEQYF. The full variable domain, rest sourced from reference TRBV5-6 and TRBJ2-7, is DAGVTQSPTHLIKTRGQQVTLRCSPKSGHDTVSWYQQALGQGPQFIFQYYEEEERQRGNFPDRFSGHQFPNYSSELNVNALLLGDSALYLCASSFSYSGYEQYFGPGTRLTVT.

In DNA, the CDR3 is TGTGCCAGCAGCATCCAGGGCGCGGTGGGCGAGCAGTACTTC. This codes for CASSIQGAVGEQYF. This sequence joins TRBV7-9 and TRBJ2-7, with a weak D call TRBD1 (5 bases). The V gene's germline CDR1 is SEHNR and CDR2 FQNEAQ (reference sequence). The V and J ends lost 5 bases and 6 bases respectively, with 17 bases between them. CDR3 length: 14 residues.

The gene calls are TRBV4-3 and TRBJ2-5; 16 bases align to TRBD2. Germline V gene lookup returns CDR1 LGHNA and CDR2 YSLEER. J lost 5 bases, V lost 1 base, and 10 bases had no gene match. The CDR3 covers 19 residues. The CDR3 sequence is CASSQGPGLAGGARETQYF. DNA for the CDR3: TGCGCCAGCAGCCAAGGGCCGGGACTAGCGGGGGGGGCGCGCGAGACCCAGTACTTC.

The chain uses TRBV25-1 and TRBJ2-1; 8 bases agree with TRBD2. CDR3 length equals 16 residues. V lost 3 bases, J lost 3 bases, and 7 bases stayed unmatched. From germline, CDR1 is MGHDK and CDR2 SYGVNS. The CDR3 sequence: CASSDGGAIFYNEQFF. The CDR3 region has the DNA TGTGCCAGCAGTGACGGGGGGGCGATTTTCTACAATGAGCAGTTCTTC.

The table lists this clone with a count of one. The chain has TRBV6-5 and TRBJ1-6; D unresolved. The CDR3 is 12 residues long. V lost 7 bases and J 10 bases, leaving 11 bases between the germline ends. CDR1 is MNHEY, CDR2 SVGAGI, per germline. As DNA, the CDR3 is TGTGCCAGCACGTCAGCCGGGTCACCCCTCCACTTT. Protein: CASTSAGSPLHF.